Following are 3 T cell receptor beta chains from one sample sequenced in a study of shared clonotypes between healthy human individuals. TCRdb's copy holds only in-frame clones and misses some; the assay was immunoSEQ multiplex PCR. The table has some 2 million clones, about 95% seen once. Terminally differentiated effector memory CD45RA+ cells were left out of the naive CD8 fraction, which was CD45RO-negative and positively selected for CCR7. Sequencing was performed on naive CD8+ T cells sorted from blood. These receptors were collected from a man aged 18 to 29 in good health.

In its sample, this clone was seen once. V is TRBV6-5 and J is TRBJ1-1; possible D gene TRBD1, 6 bases. Germline CDR1 MNHEY, CDR2 SVGAGI. There are 15 residues in the CDR3. Trimming removed 7 bases at V and 4 bases at J, with 19 bases between. The CDR3 reads CASTSIQGPSTEAFF. The DNA of the CDR3 is TGTGCCAGCACGTCGATACAGGGCCCCAGCACTGAAGCTTTCTTT.

The chain couples TRBV30 to TRBJ2-5, with D possibly being TRBD2 (7 bases). V gave up 4 bases and J gave up 0 bases, with 12 bases separating them. Germline V gene lookup returns CDR1 GTSNPN and CDR2 SVGIG (reference sequence). The CDR3 sequence is 14 residues long. This CDR3 reads CAWTRGGYQETQYF. The CDR3 DNA reads as TGTGCCTGGACGAGGGGGGGGTACCAAGAGACCCAGTACTTC.

The chain's CDR3 is CASSFQGEDNEQYF. As DNA, the CDR3 is TGTGCCAGCAGCTTTCAGGGAGAGGACAACGAGCAGTACTTC. The chain is built from TRBV5-6 and TRBJ2-7; tentatively, D is TRBD1 or TRBD2 (5 bases each). V gave up 2 bases and J gave up 5 bases, with 14 bases separating them. This CDR3 has 14 amino acids. Germline V gene data show CDR1 as SGHDT and CDR2 as YYEEEE.